Below, 16 T cell receptor beta chains from the same sample are listed, as sequenced in a study of cytomegalovirus exposure and HLA in healthy donors. PCR amplification relied on 60 Vbeta primers (plus 13 Jbeta primers). Profiled with immunoSEQ multiplex PCR; TCRdb holds only in-frame clones, not every one. The sample has 150,000 to 200,000 clones. Sequenced: PBMCs. The receptors here all came from a woman in her late teens or twenties in good health and CMV-seropositive.

This rearrangement joins TRBV28 to TRBJ1-2, with D perhaps matching TRBD1 (6 bases). V dropped 6 bases and J dropped 3 bases, with 11 bases sitting between them. The CDR3 is 13 amino acids. Germline V gene data show CDR1 as MDHEN and CDR2 as SYDVKM. In DNA, the CDR3 is TGTGCCAGCAGCCGGGACACTTACTATGGCTACACCTTC. Protein: CASSRDTYYGYTF.

V gene TRBV27 combines with J gene TRBJ2-1; tentative D call: TRBD1 (6 bases). V lost 4 bases to trimming and J lost 6 bases, with 10 bases between them. The CDR3 is 13 amino acids. The germline CDR1 and CDR2 sequences are MNHEY and SMNVEV (reference sequence). The chain's CDR3 is CASSYQTGNEQFF. In DNA form, the CDR3 reads TGTGCCAGCAGTTACCAGACAGGCAATGAGCAGTTCTTC.

The V call is TRBV7-6, the J call TRBJ2-1; 8 positions agree with TRBD2. V shed 6 bases, J shed 7 bases, and the junction held 11 bases outside the gene matches. The CDR3 is made up of 15 amino acids. Germline V gene sequence: CDR1 SGHVS, CDR2 FNYEAQ. Here the CDR3 reads CASSRREAGVNEQFF. The CDR3 DNA reads as TGTGCCAGCAGTCGGAGGGAAGCGGGAGTGAATGAGCAGTTCTTC.

The rearrangement uses TRBV7-2 and TRBJ2-1, with D perhaps TRBD2 (6 bases). The V and J ends lost 3 bases and 7 bases respectively, with 13 bases between them. Germline V gives CDR1 SGHTA, CDR2 FQGNSA. The length of the CDR3 is 14 residues. CDR3 sequence reads: CASSFGPAGNEQFF. CDR3 DNA: TGTGCCAGCAGCTTTGGTCCGGCGGGGAATGAGCAGTTCTTC.

The chain carries TRBV4-2 and TRBJ2-1; 9 bases are shared with TRBD1. Trimming cost V 2 bases and J 8 bases; bases outside gene matches: 13. The CDR3 runs 17 residues. Germline lookup yields CDR1 LGHNA and CDR2 YNFKEQ. CDR3 loop: CASSQPGKGTGFDEQFF. The CDR3 region has the DNA TGTGCCAGCAGCCAACCCGGGAAGGGGACAGGGTTCGATGAGCAGTTCTTC.

The chain uses TRBV11-2 and TRBJ1-1; D is uncertain. V shed 5 bases and J shed 1 base, with 5 bases lying between them. CDR3 length: 12 amino acids. Germline CDR1 reads SGHAT; CDR2 reads FQNNGV. CDR3: CASSRGNTEAFF. The CDR3 DNA is TGTGCCAGCAGCCGCGGGAACACTGAAGCTTTCTTT.

The V and J genes are TRBV19 and TRBJ2-7; 9 nucleotides line up with TRBD1. Looked up from germline, CDR1 is LNHDA and CDR2 is SQIVND (reference sequence). CDR3 length equals 15 residues. V lost 5 bases, J lost 2 bases, and 7 bases stayed unmatched. The CDR3 DNA follows: TGTGCCAGTAGTCCCCGGTGGGACAGGGCCTACGAGCAGTACTTC. Residues: CASSPRWDRAYEQYF.

CDR3 nucleotides: TGTGCCAGCAGCCGCGAAGGACTAGAGGTCGGCGAGCAGTACTTC. Its translation: CASSREGLEVGEQYF. This chain connects TRBV2 to TRBJ2-7; 7 bases match TRBD2. In germline, CDR1 is SNHLY, CDR2 FYNNEI. V dropped 6 bases and J dropped 6; count of bases not matched to a gene: 14. This CDR3 region has 15 residues.

This chain links TRBV27 with TRBJ2-7, with a weak D call TRBD1 (6 bases). Looked up from germline, CDR1 is MNHEY and CDR2 is SMNVEV (reference sequence). The CDR3 has 13 residues. V was trimmed by 4 bases and J by 5 bases, leaving 12 bases between them. CDR3 nucleotides: TGTGCCAGCAGTTCCACCACAGGGAACGAGCAGTACTTC. Its protein product is CASSSTTGNEQYF.

The V and J genes are TRBV11-2 and TRBJ2-2, with a possible D match to TRBD2 (5 bases). There are 12 residues in the CDR3. Trimming shortened V by 3 bases and J by 15 bases, and 14 bases separated the two germline ends. Germline V lookup: CDR1 SGHAT, CDR2 FQNNGV. The CDR3 is CASSFEDSKMFF. DNA for the CDR3: TGTGCCAGCAGCTTTGAGGACTCCAAAATGTTTTTT.

The gene calls are TRBV5-1 and TRBJ2-1; D is possibly TRBD2 (5 bases). CDR3 length: 14 residues. Per the germline V gene, CDR1 is SGHRS and CDR2 is YFSETQ. Trimming removed 4 bases from V and 8 bases from J, with 16 bases in between. The CDR3 sequence: CASSVRPAVDEQFF. Written as DNA, the CDR3 is TGCGCCAGCAGCGTCAGGCCAGCGGTCGATGAGCAGTTCTTC.

The chain is built from TRBV30 and TRBJ1-5, with D unclear. Per germline, CDR1 GTSNPN and CDR2 SVGIG (reference sequence). The CDR3 has 13 amino acids. Trimming shortened V by 1 base and J by 3 bases, and 7 bases separated the two germline ends. CDR3 DNA: TGTGCCTGGAGTGCTATCCCCAATCAGCCCCAGCATTTT. Translated, it gives CAWSAIPNQPQHF.

The V call is TRBV6-1, the J call TRBJ1-2; 7 nucleotides line up with TRBD1. The V segment lost 6 bases and the J segment 6 bases; nucleotides outside the gene matches: 10. Germline values: CDR1 MNHNS, CDR2 SASEGT. This CDR3 is 14 amino acids long. This chain's CDR3 is CASRQTGLKNGYTF. The CDR3 region has the DNA TGTGCCAGCAGGCAGACAGGGCTTAAGAATGGCTACACCTTC.

The chain recombines TRBV7-6 with TRBJ2-2; TRBD1 agrees at 7 bases. The CDR3 is made up of 18 amino acids. The V gene end was trimmed by 5 bases and the J gene end by 1 base; junction bases not matched to a gene: 13. Germline CDR1 and CDR2: SGHVS and FNYEAQ. CDR3 bases: TGTGCCAGCAGCCAGCTCCCGAAGCGACAGGGGAACACCGGGGAGCTGTTTTTT. Amino acid sequence: CASSQLPKRQGNTGELFF.

The rearrangement joins TRBV10-3 to TRBJ1-5, with D perhaps TRBD1 (5 bases). Germline assignment: CDR1 ENHRY and CDR2 SYGVKD. V gave up 7 bases and J gave up 7 bases, with 17 bases separating them. The length of the CDR3 is 14 residues. The CDR3 bases are TGTGCCATCAATTCCGAGGCGGGGGGACAGCCCCAGCATTTT. It is translated as CAINSEAGGQPQHF.

The rearrangement uses TRBV27 and TRBJ1-1; D remains ambiguous. The germline gives CDR1 MNHEY, CDR2 SMNVEV (reference sequence). The CDR3 is 14 amino acids. The V end lost 0 bases, the J end lost 7 bases, and 12 bases lay between the germline ends. For the CDR3, the DNA is TGTGCCAGCAGTTTATCTGCTCGAACAATTGAAGCTTTCTTT. Its protein is CASSLSARTIEAFF.